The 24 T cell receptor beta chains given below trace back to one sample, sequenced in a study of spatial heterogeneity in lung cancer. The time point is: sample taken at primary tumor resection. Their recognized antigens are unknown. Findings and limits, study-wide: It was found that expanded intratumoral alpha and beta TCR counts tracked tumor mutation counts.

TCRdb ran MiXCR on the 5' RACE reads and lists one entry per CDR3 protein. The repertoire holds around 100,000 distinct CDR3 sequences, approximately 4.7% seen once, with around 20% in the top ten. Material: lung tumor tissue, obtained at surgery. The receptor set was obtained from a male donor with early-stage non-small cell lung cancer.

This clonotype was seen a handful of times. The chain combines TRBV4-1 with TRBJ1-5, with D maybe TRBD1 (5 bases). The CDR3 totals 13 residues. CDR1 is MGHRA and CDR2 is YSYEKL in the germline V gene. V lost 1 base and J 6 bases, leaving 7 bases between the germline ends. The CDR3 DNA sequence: TGCGCCAGCAGCCAAGTGGGGGGTCAGCCCCAGCATTTT. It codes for CASSQVGGQPQHF.

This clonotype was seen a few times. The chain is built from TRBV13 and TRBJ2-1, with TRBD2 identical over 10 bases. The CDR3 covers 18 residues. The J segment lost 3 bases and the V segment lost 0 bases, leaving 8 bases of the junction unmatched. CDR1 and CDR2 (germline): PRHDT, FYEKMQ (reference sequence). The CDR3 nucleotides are TGTGCCAGCAGCTTAGGCGCTCGACTAGCGGGTTACTACAATGAGCAGTTCTTC. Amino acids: CASSLGARLAGYYNEQFF.

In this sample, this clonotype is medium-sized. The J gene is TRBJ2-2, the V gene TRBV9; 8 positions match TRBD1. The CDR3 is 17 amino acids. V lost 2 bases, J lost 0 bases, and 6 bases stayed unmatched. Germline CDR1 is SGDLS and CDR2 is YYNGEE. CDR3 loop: CASSVQGAHANTGELFF. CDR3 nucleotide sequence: TGTGCCAGCAGCGTTCAGGGGGCCCACGCGAACACCGGGGAGCTGTTTTTT.

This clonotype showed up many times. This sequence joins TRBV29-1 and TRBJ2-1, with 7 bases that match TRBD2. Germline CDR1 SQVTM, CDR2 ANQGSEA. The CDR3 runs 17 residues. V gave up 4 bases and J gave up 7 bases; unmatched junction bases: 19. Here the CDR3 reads CSVVKRESGYRLNEQFF. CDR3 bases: TGCAGCGTTGTGAAGCGGGAATCGGGATATAGGCTGAATGAGCAGTTCTTC.

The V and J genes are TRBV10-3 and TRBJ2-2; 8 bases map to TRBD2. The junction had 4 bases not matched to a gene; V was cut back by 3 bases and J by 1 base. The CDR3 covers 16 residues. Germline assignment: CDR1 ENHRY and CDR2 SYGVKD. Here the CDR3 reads CAISDNLAGNTGELFF. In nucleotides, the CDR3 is TGTGCCATCAGTGATAACCTAGCGGGGAACACCGGGGAGCTGTTTTTT.

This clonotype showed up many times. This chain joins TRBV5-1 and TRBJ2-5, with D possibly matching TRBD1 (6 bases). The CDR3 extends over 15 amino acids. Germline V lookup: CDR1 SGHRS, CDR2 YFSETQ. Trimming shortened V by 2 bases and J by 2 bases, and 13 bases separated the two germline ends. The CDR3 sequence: CASSLEYRAQETQYF. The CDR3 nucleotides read TGCGCCAGCAGCTTAGAATACAGGGCTCAAGAGACCCAGTACTTC.

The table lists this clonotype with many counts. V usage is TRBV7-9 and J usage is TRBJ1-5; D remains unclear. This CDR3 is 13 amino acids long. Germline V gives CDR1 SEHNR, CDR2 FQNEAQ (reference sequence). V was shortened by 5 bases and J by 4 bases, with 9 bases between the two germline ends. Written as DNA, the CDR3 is TGTGCCAGCAGCCAGGACGGTAATCAGCCCCAGCATTTT. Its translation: CASSQDGNQPQHF.

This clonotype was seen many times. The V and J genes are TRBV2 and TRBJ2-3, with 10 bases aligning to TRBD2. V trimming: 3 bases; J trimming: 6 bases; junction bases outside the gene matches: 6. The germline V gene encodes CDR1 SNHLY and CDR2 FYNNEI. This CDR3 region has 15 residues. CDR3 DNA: TGTGCCAGCAGTGACCTAGCGGGAGCCGCCGATACGCAGTATTTT. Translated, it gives CASSDLAGAADTQYF.

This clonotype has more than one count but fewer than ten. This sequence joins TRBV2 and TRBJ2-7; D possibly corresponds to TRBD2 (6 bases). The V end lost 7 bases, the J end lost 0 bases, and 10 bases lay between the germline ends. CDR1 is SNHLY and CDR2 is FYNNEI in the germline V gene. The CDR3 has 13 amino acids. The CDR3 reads CASKTGVSYEQYF. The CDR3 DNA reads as TGTGCCAGCAAGACGGGGGTCTCCTACGAGCAGTACTTC.

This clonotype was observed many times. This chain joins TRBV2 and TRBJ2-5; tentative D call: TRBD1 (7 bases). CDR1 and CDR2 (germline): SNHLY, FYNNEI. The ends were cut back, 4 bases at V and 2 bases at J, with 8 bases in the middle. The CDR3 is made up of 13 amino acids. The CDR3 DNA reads TGTGCCAGCAGTGCAGGGGGGCAAGAGACCCAGTACTTC. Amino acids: CASSAGGQETQYF.

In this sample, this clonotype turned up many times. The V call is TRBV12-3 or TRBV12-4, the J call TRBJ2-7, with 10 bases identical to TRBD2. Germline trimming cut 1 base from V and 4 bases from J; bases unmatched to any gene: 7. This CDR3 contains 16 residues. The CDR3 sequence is CASSLGVAGGLYEQYF. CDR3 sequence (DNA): TGTGCCAGCAGTTTAGGGGTAGCGGGAGGTCTATACGAGCAGTACTTC.

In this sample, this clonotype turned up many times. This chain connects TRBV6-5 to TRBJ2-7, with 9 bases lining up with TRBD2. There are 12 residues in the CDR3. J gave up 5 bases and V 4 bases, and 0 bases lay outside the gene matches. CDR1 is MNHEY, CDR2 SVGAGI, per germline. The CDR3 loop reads CASSLAGDEQYF. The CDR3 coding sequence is TGTGCCAGCAGTTTAGCGGGGGACGAGCAGTACTTC.

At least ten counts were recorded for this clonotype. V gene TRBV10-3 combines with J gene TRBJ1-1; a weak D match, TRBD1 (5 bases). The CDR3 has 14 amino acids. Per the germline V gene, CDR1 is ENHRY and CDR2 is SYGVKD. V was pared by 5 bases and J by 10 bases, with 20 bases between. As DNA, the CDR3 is TGTGCCATCAGTCCCGATGAGTACAGGAGGCGAGCTTTCTTT. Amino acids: CAISPDEYRRRAFF.

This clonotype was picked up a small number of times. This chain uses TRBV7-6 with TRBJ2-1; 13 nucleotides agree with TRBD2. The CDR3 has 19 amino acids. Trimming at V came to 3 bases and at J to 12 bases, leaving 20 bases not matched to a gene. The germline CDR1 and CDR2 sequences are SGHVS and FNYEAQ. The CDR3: CASSFRNGLTSGRANGQFF. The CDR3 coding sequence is TGTGCCAGCAGCTTTCGAAACGGACTTACTAGCGGGAGGGCCAACGGGCAGTTCTTC.

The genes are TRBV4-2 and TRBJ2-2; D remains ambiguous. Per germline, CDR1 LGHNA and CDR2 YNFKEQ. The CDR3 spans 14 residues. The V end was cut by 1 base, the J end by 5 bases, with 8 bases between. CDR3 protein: CASSQVAETGELFF. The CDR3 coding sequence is TGTGCCAGCAGCCAAGTAGCAGAGACCGGGGAGCTGTTTTTT.

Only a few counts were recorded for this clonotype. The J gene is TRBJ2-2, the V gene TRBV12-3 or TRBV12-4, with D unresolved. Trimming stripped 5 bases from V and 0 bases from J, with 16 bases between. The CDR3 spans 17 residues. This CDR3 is CASSLYDSLANTGELFF. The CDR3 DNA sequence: TGTGCCAGCAGTCTCTACGACTCCCTCGCGAACACCGGGGAGCTGTTTTTT.

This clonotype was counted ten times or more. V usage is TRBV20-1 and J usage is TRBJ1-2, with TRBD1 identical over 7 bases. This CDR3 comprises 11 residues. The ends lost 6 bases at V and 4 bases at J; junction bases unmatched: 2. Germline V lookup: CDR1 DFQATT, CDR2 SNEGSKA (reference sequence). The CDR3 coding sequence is TGCAGTGCGAGGGACAGCTATGGCTACACCTTC. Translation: CSARDSYGYTF.

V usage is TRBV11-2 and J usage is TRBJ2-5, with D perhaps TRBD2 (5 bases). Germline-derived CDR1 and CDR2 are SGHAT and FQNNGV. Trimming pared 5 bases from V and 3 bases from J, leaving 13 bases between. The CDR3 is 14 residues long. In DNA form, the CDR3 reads TGTGCCAGCAGCGAGCGAGGGAGCGAAGAGACCCAGTACTTC. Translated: CASSERGSEETQYF. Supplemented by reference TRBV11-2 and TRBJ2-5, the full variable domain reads EAGVAQSPRYKIIEKRQSVAFWCNPISGHATLYWYQQILGQGPKLLIQFQNNGVVDDSQLPKDRFSAERLKGVDSTLKIQPAKLEDSAVYLCASSERGSEETQYFGPGTRLLVL.

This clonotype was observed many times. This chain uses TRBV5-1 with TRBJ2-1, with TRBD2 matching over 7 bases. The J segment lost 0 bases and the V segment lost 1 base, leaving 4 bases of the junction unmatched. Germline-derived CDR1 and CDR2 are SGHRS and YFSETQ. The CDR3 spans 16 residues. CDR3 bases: TGCGCCAGCAGCTTGACCGGGGGGAGCTCCTACAATGAGCAGTTCTTC. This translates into CASSLTGGSSYNEQFF.

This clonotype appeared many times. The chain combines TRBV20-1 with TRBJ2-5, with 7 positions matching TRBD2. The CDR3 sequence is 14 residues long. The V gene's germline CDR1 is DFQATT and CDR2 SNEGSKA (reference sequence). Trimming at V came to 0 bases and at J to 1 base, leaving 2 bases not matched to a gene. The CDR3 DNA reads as TGCAGTGCTAGAGATCGGACTAGCCAAGAGACCCAGTACTTC. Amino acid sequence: CSARDRTSQETQYF.

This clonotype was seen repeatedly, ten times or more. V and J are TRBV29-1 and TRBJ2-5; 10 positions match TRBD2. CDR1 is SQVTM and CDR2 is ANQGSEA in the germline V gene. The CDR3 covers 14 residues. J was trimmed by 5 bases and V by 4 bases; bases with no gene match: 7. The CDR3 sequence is CSVGLAGVGETQYF. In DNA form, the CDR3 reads TGCAGCGTTGGGCTAGCGGGAGTCGGTGAGACCCAGTACTTC.

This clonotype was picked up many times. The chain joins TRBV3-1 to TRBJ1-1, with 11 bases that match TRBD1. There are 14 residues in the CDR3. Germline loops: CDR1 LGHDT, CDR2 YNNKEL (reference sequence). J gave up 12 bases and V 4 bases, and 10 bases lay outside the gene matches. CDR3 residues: CASSLGGQGAMTFF. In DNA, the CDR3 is TGTGCCAGCAGCCTTGGTGGACAGGGGGCAATGACTTTCTTT.

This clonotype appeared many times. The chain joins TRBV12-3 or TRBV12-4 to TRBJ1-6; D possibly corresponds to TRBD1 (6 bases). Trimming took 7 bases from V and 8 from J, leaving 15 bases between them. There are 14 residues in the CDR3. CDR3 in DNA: TGTGCCAGCACTAATCGCAGGGGTTATTCACCCCTCCACTTT. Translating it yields CASTNRRGYSPLHF.

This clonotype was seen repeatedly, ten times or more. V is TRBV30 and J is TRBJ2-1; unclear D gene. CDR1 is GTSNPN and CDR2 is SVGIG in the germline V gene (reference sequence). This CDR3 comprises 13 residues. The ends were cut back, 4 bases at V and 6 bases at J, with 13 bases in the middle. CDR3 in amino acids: CAWNLVSVNEQFF. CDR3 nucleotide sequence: TGTGCCTGGAACCTCGTCTCTGTCAATGAGCAGTTCTTC.